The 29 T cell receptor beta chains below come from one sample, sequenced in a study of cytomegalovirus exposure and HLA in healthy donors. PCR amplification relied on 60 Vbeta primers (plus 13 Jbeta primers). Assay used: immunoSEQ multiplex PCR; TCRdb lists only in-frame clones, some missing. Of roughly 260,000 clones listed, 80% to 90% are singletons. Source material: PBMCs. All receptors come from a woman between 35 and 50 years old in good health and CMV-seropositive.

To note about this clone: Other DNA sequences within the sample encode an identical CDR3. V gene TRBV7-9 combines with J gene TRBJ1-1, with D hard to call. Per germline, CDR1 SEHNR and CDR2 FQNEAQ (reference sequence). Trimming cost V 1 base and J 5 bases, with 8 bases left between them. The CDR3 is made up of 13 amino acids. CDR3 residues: CASSLGGGTEAFF. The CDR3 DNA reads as TGTGCCAGCAGCTTAGGGGGAGGGACTGAAGCTTTCTTT.

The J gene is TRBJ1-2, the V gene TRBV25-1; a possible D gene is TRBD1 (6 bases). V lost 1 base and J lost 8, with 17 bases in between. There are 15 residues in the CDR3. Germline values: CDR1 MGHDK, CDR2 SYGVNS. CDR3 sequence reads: CASSEFKQGLQGYTF. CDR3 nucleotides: TGTGCCAGCAGTGAATTTAAACAGGGATTACAGGGCTACACCTTC.

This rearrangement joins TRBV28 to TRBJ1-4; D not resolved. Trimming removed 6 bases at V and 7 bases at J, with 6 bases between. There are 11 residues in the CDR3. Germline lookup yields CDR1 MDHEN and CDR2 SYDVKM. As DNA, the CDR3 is TGTGCCAGCAGGCGAAGTGAAAAACTGTTTTTT. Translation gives CASRRSEKLFF.

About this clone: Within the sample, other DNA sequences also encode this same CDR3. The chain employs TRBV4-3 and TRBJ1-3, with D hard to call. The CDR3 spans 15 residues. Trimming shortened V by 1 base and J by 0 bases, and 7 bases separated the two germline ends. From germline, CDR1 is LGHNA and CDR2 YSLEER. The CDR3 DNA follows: TGCGCCAGCAGCCAAGCCCCGGGCTCTGGAAACACCATATATTTT. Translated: CASSQAPGSGNTIYF.

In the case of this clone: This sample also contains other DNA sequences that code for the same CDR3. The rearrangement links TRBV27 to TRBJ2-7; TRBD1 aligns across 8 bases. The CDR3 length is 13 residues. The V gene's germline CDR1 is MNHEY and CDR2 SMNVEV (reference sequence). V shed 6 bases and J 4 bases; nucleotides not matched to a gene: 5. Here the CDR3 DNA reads TGTGCCAGCAGCAGTGGACAGGGATACGAGCAGTACTTC. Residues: CASSSGQGYEQYF.

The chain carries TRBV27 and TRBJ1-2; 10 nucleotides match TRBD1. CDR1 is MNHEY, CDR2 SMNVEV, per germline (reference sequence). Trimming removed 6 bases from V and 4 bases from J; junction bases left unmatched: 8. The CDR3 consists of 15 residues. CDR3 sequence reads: CASRPGTGASYGYTF. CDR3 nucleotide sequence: TGTGCCAGCAGACCCGGGACAGGGGCGTCCTATGGCTACACCTTC.

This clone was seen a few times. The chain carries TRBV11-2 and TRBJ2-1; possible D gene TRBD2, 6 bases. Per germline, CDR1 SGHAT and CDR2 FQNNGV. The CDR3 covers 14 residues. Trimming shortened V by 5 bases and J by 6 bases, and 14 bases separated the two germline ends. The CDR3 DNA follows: TGTGCCAGCAGCCCTCGGGTAGCGGTCAATGAGCAGTTCTTC. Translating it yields CASSPRVAVNEQFF. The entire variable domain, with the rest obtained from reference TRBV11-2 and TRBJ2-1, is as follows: EAGVAQSPRYKIIEKRQSVAFWCNPISGHATLYWYQQILGQGPKLLIQFQNNGVVDDSQLPKDRFSAERLKGVDSTLKIQPAKLEDSAVYLCASSPRVAVNEQFFGPGTRLTVL.

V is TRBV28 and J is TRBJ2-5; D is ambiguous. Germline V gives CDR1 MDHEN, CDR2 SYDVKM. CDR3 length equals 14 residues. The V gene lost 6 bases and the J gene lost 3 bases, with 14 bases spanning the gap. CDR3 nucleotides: TGTGCCAGCAGCCCACATGATCCTGAAGAGACCCAGTACTTC. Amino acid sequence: CASSPHDPEETQYF.

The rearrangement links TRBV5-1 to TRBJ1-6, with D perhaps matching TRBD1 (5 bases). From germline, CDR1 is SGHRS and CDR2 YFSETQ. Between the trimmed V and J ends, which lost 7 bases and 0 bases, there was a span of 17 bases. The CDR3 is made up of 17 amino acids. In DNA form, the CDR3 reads TGCGCCAGCCAGGGCGGCGGATCGAGCTCCTATAATTCACCCCTCCACTTT. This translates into CASQGGGSSSYNSPLHF.

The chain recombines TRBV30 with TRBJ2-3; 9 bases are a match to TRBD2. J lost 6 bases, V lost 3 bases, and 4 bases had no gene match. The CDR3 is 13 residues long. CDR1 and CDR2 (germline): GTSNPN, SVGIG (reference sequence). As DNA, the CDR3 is TGTGCCTGGAGGATAGCGGGAGCGGATACGCAGTATTTT. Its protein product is CAWRIAGADTQYF.

The CDR3: CASSGTKGTSGNNEQFF. The CDR3 DNA is TGCGCCAGCAGCGGCACGAAAGGGACTAGCGGGAACAATGAGCAGTTCTTC. J is TRBJ2-1 and V is TRBV5-1; 13 nucleotides agree with TRBD2. The CDR3 sequence is 17 residues long. Germline trimming cut 4 bases from V and 5 bases from J; bases unmatched to any gene: 9. Germline V lookup: CDR1 SGHRS, CDR2 YFSETQ. The whole variable domain, filled in from reference TRBV5-1 and TRBJ2-1, reads KAGVTQTPRYLIKTRGQQVTLSCSPISGHRSVSWYQQTPGQGLQFLFEYFSETQRNKGNFPGRFSGRQFSNSRSEMNVSTLELGDSALYLCASSGTKGTSGNNEQFFGPGTRLTVL.

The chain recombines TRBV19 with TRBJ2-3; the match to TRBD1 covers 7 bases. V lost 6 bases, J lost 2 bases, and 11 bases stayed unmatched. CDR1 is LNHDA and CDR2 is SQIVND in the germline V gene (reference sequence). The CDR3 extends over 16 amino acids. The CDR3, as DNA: TGTGCCAGTAGGTACGCTCGGCAGGGGGACACAGATACGCAGTATTTT. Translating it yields CASRYARQGDTDTQYF.

CDR3 nucleotide sequence: TGCGCCAGCAGCTTGGGGGAGCTCCACAATGAGCAGTTCTTC. Translated: CASSLGELHNEQFF. The genes are TRBV5-1 and TRBJ2-1, with TRBD2 as a possible D gene (5 bases). The CDR3 contains 14 residues. Germline V gene sequence: CDR1 SGHRS, CDR2 YFSETQ. The V end was cut by 0 bases, the J end by 5 bases, with 9 bases between.

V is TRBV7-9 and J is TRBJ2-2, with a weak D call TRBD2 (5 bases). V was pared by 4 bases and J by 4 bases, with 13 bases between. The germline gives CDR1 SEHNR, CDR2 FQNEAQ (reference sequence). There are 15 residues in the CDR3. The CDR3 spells CASSYRGGGTGELFF. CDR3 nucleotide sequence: TGTGCCAGCAGCTACCGCGGAGGTGGCACCGGGGAGCTGTTTTTT.

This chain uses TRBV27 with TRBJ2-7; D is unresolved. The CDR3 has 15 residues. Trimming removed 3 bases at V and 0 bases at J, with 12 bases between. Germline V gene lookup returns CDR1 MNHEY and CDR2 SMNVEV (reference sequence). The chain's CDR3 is CASSFSPPGSYEQYF. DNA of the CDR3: TGTGCCAGCAGTTTTTCCCCTCCCGGCTCCTACGAGCAGTACTTC.

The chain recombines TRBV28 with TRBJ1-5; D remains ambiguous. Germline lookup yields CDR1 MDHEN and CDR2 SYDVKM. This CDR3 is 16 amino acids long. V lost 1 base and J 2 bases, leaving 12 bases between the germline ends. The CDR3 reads CASSLLVPRGNQPQHF. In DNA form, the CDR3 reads TGTGCCAGCAGTTTATTGGTCCCGCGGGGCAATCAGCCCCAGCATTTT. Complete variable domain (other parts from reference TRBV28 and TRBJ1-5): DVKVTQSSRYLVKRTGEKVFLECVQDMDHENMFWYRQDPGLGLRLIYFSYDVKMKEKGDIPEGYSVSREKKERFSLILESASTNQTSMYLCASSLLVPRGNQPQHFGDGTRLSIL.

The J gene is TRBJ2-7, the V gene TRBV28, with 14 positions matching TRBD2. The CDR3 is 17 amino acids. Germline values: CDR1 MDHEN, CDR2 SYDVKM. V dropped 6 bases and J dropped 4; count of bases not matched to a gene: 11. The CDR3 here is CASRRGLAGEGGYEQYF. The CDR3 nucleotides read TGTGCCAGCAGGAGGGGACTAGCGGGAGAAGGAGGGTACGAGCAGTACTTC.

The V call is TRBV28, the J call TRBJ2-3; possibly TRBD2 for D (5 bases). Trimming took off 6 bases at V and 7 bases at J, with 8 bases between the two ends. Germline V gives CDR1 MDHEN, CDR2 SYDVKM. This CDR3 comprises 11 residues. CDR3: CASRSSYTQYF. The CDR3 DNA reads TGTGCCAGCAGGTCTAGCTATACGCAGTATTTT.

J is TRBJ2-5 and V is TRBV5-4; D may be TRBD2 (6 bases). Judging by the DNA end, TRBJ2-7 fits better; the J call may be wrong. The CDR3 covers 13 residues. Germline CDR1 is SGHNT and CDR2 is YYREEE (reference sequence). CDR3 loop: CASSSGRSYEQYF. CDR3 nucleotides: TGTGCCAGCAGCTCCGGGAGATCCTACGAGCAGTACTTC.

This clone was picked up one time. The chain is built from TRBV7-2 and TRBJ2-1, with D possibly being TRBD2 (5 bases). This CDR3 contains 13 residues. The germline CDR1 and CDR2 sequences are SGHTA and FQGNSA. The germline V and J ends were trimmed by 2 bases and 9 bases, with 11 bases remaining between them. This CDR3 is CASSLRASLEQFF. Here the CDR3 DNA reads TGTGCCAGCAGCTTACGGGCTAGCCTTGAGCAGTTCTTC.

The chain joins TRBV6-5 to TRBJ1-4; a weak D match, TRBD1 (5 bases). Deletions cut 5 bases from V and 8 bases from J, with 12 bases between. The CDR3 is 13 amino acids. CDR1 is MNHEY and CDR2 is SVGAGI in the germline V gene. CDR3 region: CASSQWGGEKLFF. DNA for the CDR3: TGTGCCAGCAGTCAGTGGGGGGGAGAAAAACTGTTTTTT.

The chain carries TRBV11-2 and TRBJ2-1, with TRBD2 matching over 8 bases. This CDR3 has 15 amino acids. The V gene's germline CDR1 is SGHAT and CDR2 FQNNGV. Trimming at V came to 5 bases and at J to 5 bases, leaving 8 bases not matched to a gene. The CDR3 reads CASSHSGNGDNEQFF. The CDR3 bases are TGTGCCAGCAGCCATAGCGGGAATGGTGACAATGAGCAGTTCTTC.

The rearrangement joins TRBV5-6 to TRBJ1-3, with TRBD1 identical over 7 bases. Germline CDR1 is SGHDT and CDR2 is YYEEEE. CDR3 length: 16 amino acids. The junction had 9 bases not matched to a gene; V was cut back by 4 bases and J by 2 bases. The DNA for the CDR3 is TGTGCCAGCAGCACTCGGGACAGCCTCCCTGGAAACACCATATATTTT. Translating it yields CASSTRDSLPGNTIYF.

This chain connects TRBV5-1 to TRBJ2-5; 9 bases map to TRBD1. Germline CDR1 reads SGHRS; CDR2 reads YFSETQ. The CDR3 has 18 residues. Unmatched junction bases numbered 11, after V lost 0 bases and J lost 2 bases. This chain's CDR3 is CASSLGGTGISLQETQYF. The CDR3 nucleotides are TGCGCCAGCAGCTTGGGTGGGACAGGGATAAGCCTACAAGAGACCCAGTACTTC.

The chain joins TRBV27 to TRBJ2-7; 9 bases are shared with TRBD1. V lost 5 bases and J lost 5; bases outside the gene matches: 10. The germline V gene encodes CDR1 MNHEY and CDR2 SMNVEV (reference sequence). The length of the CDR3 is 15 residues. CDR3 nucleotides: TGTGCCAGCAGTGTAGCGGACAGGGGTTGGGACGAGCAGTACTTC. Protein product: CASSVADRGWDEQYF.

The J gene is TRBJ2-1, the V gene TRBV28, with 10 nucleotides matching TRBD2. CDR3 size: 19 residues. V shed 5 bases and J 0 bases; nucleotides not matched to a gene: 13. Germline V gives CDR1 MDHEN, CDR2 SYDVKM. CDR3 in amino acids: CASSTPTAASGSSYNEQFF. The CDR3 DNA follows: TGTGCCAGCAGTACACCCACCGCGGCTAGCGGGAGCTCCTACAATGAGCAGTTCTTC.

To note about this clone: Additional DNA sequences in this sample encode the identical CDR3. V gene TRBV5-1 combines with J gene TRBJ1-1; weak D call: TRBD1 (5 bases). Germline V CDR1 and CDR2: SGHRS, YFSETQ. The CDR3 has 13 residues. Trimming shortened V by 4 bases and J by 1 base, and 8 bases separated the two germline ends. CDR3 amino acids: CASSLDRNTEAFF. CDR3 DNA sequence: TGCGCCAGCAGCCTTGACAGGAACACTGAAGCTTTCTTT.

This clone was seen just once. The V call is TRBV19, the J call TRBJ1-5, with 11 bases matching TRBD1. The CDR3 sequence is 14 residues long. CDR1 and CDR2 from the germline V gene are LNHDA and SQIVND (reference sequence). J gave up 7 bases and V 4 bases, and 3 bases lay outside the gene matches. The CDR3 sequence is CASSRGQGAQPQHF. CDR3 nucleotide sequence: TGTGCCAGTAGTAGAGGACAGGGGGCCCAGCCCCAGCATTTT.

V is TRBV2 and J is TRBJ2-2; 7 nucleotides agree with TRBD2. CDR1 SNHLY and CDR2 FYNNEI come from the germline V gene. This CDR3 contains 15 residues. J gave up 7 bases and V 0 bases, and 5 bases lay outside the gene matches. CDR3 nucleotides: TGTGCCAGCAGTGAAGCAGAGACTAGCCGCGGGGAGCTGTTTTTT. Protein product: CASSEAETSRGELFF.